Described below is a single T cell receptor beta chain sequence and its context. The sample originates from a study of T cell responses to AZD1222 COVID-19 vaccine. The CDR3 is 13 residues long. With V trimmed by 9 bases and J by 2 bases, 5 bases remained unmatched. CDR1 and CDR2 from the germline V gene are MDHEN and SYDVKM. The protocol was immunoSEQ multiplex PCR, while the TCRdb copy is restricted to in-frame clones and leaves out a portion. The repertoire holds 80,000 to 90,000 clones, with roughly 89% as singletons. This sequence joins TRBV28 and TRBJ1-2; 8 positions agree with TRBD1. This TCR was sampled from an adult in good health. The sequences come from peripheral blood, collected on day 0 of MenACWY control vaccination. CDR3 nucleotides: TGTGCCAGTAGCCGGGACAGGAACTATGGCTACACCTTC. Protein product: CASSRDRNYGYTF.